This T cell receptor beta chain was captured in a study of Graves' ophthalmopathy and Graves' hyperthyroidism. Study-wide findings and caveats: A majority of expanded thyroid clonotypes exceeding 0.001 frequency were likewise present in blood. A model built from 13 signatures distinguished ophthalmopathy from stable hyperthyroidism with about 90% sensitivity and less than 83% specificity.

Transcripts of RNA were the source for amplifying TCR beta CDR3 regions. First-round RT-PCR used HTBI primers; second-round multiplex PCR followed. MiXCR, applied by TCRdb to the multiplex PCR reads, yields one record per CDR3 protein. The sample has 300,000 or so distinct CDR3 sequences, roughly 17% seen once. As for this clonotype: The antigen remains undetermined.

The CDR3 runs to 16 residues. V was clipped by 1 base and J by 5 bases; unmatched bases: 7. The V gene's germline CDR1 is SGHTA and CDR2 FQGNSA. The genes are TRBV7-2 and TRBJ2-5; TRBD2 agrees at 10 bases. This clonotype was sampled from an adult man with Graves' ophthalmopathy. The sample was peripheral blood. This CDR3 reads CASSLGSGGAAETQYF. DNA of the CDR3: TGTGCCAGCAGCTTAGGAAGCGGGGGGGCAGCGGAGACCCAGTACTTC.